The rows below give T cell receptor beta chains drawn from one sample of a study of blood T cells in healthy people across ages. Via MiXCR, TCRdb re-called the 5' RACE reads, giving one row per CDR3 protein. There are some 1.5 million distinct CDR3 sequences in the sample; 25% to 30% occur only once, and roughly 8.2% lies in the top ten. Sequencing was carried out using blood. Receptor source: a woman aged 25 to 39 in good health. CDR3s include the opening cysteine and the closing phenylalanine or tryptophan. The D gene is left open where the match is weak. Rows give clone size only sometimes, using once, few, many, or a class for an expanded clone.

d_call clone_size j_call v_call cdr3_nt cdr3_aa
- many TRBJ2-7 TRBV4-3 TGCGCCAGCAGCCAAGATCATGAGCTACGGAGGCAGTACTTC CASSQDHELRRQYF
TRBD2 many TRBJ2-3 TRBV29-1 TGCAGCCATCGACTAGCGGGAGATACGCAGTATTTT CSHRLAGDTQYF
- few TRBJ2-7 TRBV21-1 TGTGCCGCAGACGAGGCTGGGACAGGGATATATTACGAGCAGTACTTC CAADEAGTGIYYEQYF
- few TRBJ2-1 TRBV9 TGTGCCAGCAGCGCCCGAGTGAGGCAGTTCGGGAATGAGCAGTTCTTC CASSARVRQFGNEQFF
TRBD1 - TRBJ1-1 TRBV20-1 TGCAGTGCTAGAGGGGCGCAGGGGGCGAAGCTGGCTTTCTTT CSARGAQGAKLAFF
TRBD2 few TRBJ2-7 TRBV5-1 TGCGCCAGCAGCTTGGTTGCGCGGGAGCTCGACGAGCAGTACTTC CASSLVARELDEQYF
- many TRBJ2-3 TRBV6-1 TGTGCCAGCAGTCAGGACACAAACACAGATACGCAGTATTTT CASSQDTNTDTQYF
TRBD1 few TRBJ2-7 TRBV7-9 TGTGCCGGCAGCTCTACAGGGGACGAGCAGTACTTC CAGSSTGDEQYF
- - TRBJ2-3 TRBV11-1 TGTGCCAGCAGCTCGCGGTGGGGGGCGTTCGGAAGAGATACGCAGTATTTT CASSSRWGAFGRDTQYF
TRBD1 many TRBJ2-1 TRBV7-2 TGTGCCAGCCACGGGACAGGGATCAATGAGCAGTTCTTC CASHGTGINEQFF
- few TRBJ2-5 TRBV19 TGTGCCAGTAGTATGGAGGCAGGCTGGGAGACCCAGTACTTC CASSMEAGWETQYF
- - TRBJ1-2 TRBV9 TGTGCCAGCAGCGTCGGGACTGCGAGATTCTATGGCTGCACCTTC CASSVGTARFYGCTF
TRBD1 few TRBJ2-1 TRBV20-1 TGCAGTGCTAAGGGACAGGGATGGAGCAATGAGCAGTTCTTC CSAKGQGWSNEQFF
TRBD1 many TRBJ2-7 TRBV12-5 TGTGCTAGTGGTCCCGGACAGGGGGCGCGGGAGCAGTACTTC CASGPGQGAREQYF
- few TRBJ2-4 TRBV28 TGTGCCAGCAGTTTTACTTCACGAGGGGCCGGACTTGAGTACTTC CASSFTSRGAGLEYF
- - TRBJ1-2 TRBV14 TGTGCCAGCAGACATTCCCCTAACTATGGCTACACCTTC CASRHSPNYGYTF
- - TRBJ2-7 TRBV7-9 TGTGCCAGCAGCAGCCAGGGGGGGCACTACGAGCAGTACTTC CASSSQGGHYEQYF
- - TRBJ2-5 TRBV12-3/TRBV12-4 TGTGCCAGCAGTTTAGGGGGGGCGGTGAAGACCCAGTACTTC CASSLGGAVKTQYF
- - TRBJ2-7 TRBV12-3/TRBV12-4 TGTGCCAGCAGTTTTTCGGGGGAAGGCAACGAGCAGTACTTC CASSFSGEGNEQYF
TRBD1 few TRBJ1-5 TRBV12-3/TRBV12-4 TGTGCCAACAGTTACGGTGGCAGGGGGGTCAATCAGCCCCAGCATTTT CANSYGGRGVNQPQHF
- many TRBJ2-5 TRBV14 TGTGCCAGCAGCCAAGGTTCGCAGGGCTGGGAGACCCAGTACTTC CASSQGSQGWETQYF
- few TRBJ2-7 TRBV28 TGTGCCAGCAGTTTGGACTCTCGTGCGCCTGCCCCCGAGCAGTACTTC CASSLDSRAPAPEQYF
- - TRBJ2-6 TRBV24-1 TGTGCCACCAGTCCGGCTGGGGCCAACGTCCTGACTTTC CATSPAGANVLTF
- - TRBJ1-4 TRBV28 TGTGCCAGCAGTTTAAAGGGGAGTAATGAAAAACTGTTTTTT CASSLKGSNEKLFF
- - TRBJ2-2 TRBV3-1 TGTGCCAGCAGCCAAGGGGGAGGAGGCACCGGGGAGCTGTTTTTT CASSQGGGGTGELFF
TRBD2 few TRBJ2-7 TRBV6-6 TGTGCCAGCAGTTACAGAGGCGGGAGTAGGTCCTACGAGCAGTACTTC CASSYRGGSRSYEQYF
- - TRBJ1-1 TRBV11-2 TGTGCCAGCAGCTCTTCGACAGTTCGGGTATCTGAAGCTTTCTTT CASSSSTVRVSEAFF
- - TRBJ2-3 TRBV20-1 TGCAGTGCCTCTACGGGACTCCGGGGGAAGTATTTT CSASTGLRGKYF
- - TRBJ1-1 TRBV10-3 TGTGCCATCAGTGAGAGAGGGAGGGCCACTGAAGCTTTCTTT CAISERGRATEAFF
- many TRBJ2-7 TRBV5-1 TGCGCCAGCAAACCAACGGTTAACTCCTACGAGCAGTACTTC CASKPTVNSYEQYF
- - TRBJ2-5 TRBV11-1 TGTGCCAGCAGCTTAGGGACAGATAAAGAGACCCAGTACTTC CASSLGTDKETQYF
- - TRBJ2-3 TRBV2 TGTGCCAGCAGAAACGGGGGTACAGATACGCAGTATTTT CASRNGGTDTQYF
- - TRBJ2-3 TRBV6-1 TGTGCTATCAGTGAGTCCGTCCGGGCAGGGCGCACAGATACGCAGTATTTT CAISESVRAGRTDTQYF
TRBD1 - TRBJ2-5 TRBV7-2 TGTGCCAGCAGCTTCGAGGGGACAGAAGGAGAGACCCAGTACTTC CASSFEGTEGETQYF
- - TRBJ2-1 TRBV19 TGTGCCAGTAGTATGACGGGACTCGTCGTCAATGAGCAGTTCTTC CASSMTGLVVNEQFF
- few TRBJ1-4 TRBV29-1 TGCAGCGTCGTTTCCCGAACTAATGAAAAACTGTTTTTT CSVVSRTNEKLFF
- many TRBJ2-7 TRBV5-1 TGCGCCAGCAGCTTGTTGTCTGAGGCCGAGCAGTACTTC CASSLLSEAEQYF
TRBD2 - TRBJ2-1 TRBV12-3/TRBV12-4 TGTGCCAGCAGGTCCGTAGCGGGAGGATACAATGAGCAGTTCTTC CASRSVAGGYNEQFF
TRBD2 few TRBJ2-5 TRBV2 TGTGCCAGCAGTAACCGACTAGCGGGAGCCCAAAAGACCCAGTACTTC CASSNRLAGAQKTQYF
- many TRBJ2-3 TRBV20-1 TGCAGTGCTGGGGGGCGAGGTAGCGGTGGAGATACGCAGTATTTT CSAGGRGSGGDTQYF
- few TRBJ2-6 TRBV20-1 TGCAGTACTCCACGACAGAATACTCTAGGGGCCAACGTCCTGACTTTC CSTPRQNTLGANVLTF
- - TRBJ2-5 TRBV20-1 TGCAGTGCTAAAGTGTTCAGTCAAGGAGAGACCCAGTACTTC CSAKVFSQGETQYF
TRBD1 - TRBJ2-7 TRBV5-1 TGCGCCAGCAGCGCCCCGGCCGGGACAGGGCCCTACGAGCAGTACTTC CASSAPAGTGPYEQYF
- many TRBJ2-3 TRBV27 TGTGCCAGCAGGGGAGCGGGCACAGATACGCAGTATTTT CASRGAGTDTQYF
- few TRBJ2-1 TRBV3-1 TGTGCCAGCAGCCAAGGCCCTGAGCAGTTCTTC CASSQGPEQFF
- few TRBJ2-1 TRBV14 TGTGCCAGCAGCCAAGTGGGCTTTGGGACGGTCGAGCAGTTCTTC CASSQVGFGTVEQFF